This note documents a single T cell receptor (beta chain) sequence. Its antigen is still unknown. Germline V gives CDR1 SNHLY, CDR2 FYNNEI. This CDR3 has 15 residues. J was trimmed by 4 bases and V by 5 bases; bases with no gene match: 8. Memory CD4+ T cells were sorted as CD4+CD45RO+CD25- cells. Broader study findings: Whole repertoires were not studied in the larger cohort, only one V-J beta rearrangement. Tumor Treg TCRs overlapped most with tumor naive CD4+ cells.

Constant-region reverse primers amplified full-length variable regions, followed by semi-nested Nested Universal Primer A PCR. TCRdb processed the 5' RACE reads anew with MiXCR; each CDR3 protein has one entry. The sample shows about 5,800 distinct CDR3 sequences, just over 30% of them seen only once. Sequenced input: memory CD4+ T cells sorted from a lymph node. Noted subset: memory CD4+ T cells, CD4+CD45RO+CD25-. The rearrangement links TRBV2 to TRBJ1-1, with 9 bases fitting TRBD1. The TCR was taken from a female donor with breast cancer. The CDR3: CASSRDRVSSTEAFF. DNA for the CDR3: TGTGCCAGCAGTCGGGACAGGGTATCGAGCACTGAAGCTTTCTTT. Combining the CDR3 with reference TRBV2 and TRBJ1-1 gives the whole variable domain EPEVTQTPSHQVTQMGQEVILRCVPISNHLYFYWYRQILGQKVEFLVSFYNNEISEKSEIFDDQFSVERPDGSNFTLKIRSTKLEDSAMYFCASSRDRVSSTEAFFGQGTRLTVV.